This T cell receptor beta chain was sequenced for a study of OX40 agonist ivuxolimab in advanced cancers. General study results and limits: Partial responders treated at 0.1-3.0 mg/kg exhibited clonal expansion among the lowest measured. Researchers did not establish what antigens the expanded peripheral T cells target.

Sequencing used immunoSEQ multiplex PCR; TCRdb keeps in-frame clones, though not all of them. This table holds 60,000 to 90,000 clones, around four fifths found once. The length of the CDR3 is 14 residues. Germline V lookup: CDR1 MNHEY, CDR2 SMNVEV (reference sequence). V was clipped by 3 bases and J by 3 bases, with 11 bases between them. In the case of this clone: The antigen is unknown.

Sample: CD4+ or CD8+ T cells sorted from blood, taken in a trial of the OX40 agonist ivuxolimab. The TCR comes from an adult with an advanced solid tumor such as melanoma, head and neck, liver or kidney cancer. The V and J genes are TRBV27 and TRBJ1-2; D is ambiguous. CDR3 residues: CASSLSRSDYGYTF. For the CDR3, the DNA is TGTGCCAGCAGTTTGTCCAGGTCCGACTATGGCTACACCTTC.